The 8 T cell receptor beta chains below were found in one sample sequenced in a study of CD8+ T cells in alopecia areata. Reverse transcribed after extraction, RNA yielded cDNA as the sequencing template. Profiled with immunoSEQ multiplex PCR; TCRdb holds only in-frame clones, not every one. This table has 150,000 or so clones, 50% to 65% appearing once. The treatment here: oral pan-JAK inhibitor, 5-10 mg twice daily. The sample here was CD8+ T cells sorted from blood, taken at week 4, from a patient treated with tofacitinib. These receptors were obtained from a human donor with alopecia areata.

The rearrangement uses TRBV10-3 and TRBJ1-2; D possibly corresponds to TRBD1 (5 bases). V was pared by 0 bases and J by 4 bases, with 12 bases between. The germline CDR1 and CDR2 sequences are ENHRY and SYGVKD. CDR3 length: 15 amino acids. CDR3 residues: CAISESGDGSYGYTF. Here the CDR3 DNA reads TGTGCCATCAGTGAGTCGGGGGATGGATCCTATGGCTACACCTTC.

CDR3 sequence (DNA): TGCGCCAGCAGCCAAGCGGACGAGAACACTGAAGCTTTCTTT. Its protein is CASSQADENTEAFF. The rearrangement joins TRBV4-1 to TRBJ1-1, with D unclear. From germline, CDR1 is MGHRA and CDR2 YSYEKL. Trimming removed 1 base from V and 1 base from J, with 7 bases in between. This CDR3 region has 14 residues.

The genes are TRBV4-1 and TRBJ2-1; 9 bases map to TRBD1. The CDR3 has 17 residues. Trimming cost V 0 bases and J 7 bases; bases outside gene matches: 10. Germline V gene sequence: CDR1 MGHRA, CDR2 YSYEKL. The chain's CDR3 is CASSQDPGQGLRNEQFF. CDR3 nucleotide sequence: TGCGCCAGCAGCCAAGACCCCGGACAGGGGCTTAGGAATGAGCAGTTCTTC.

The chain carries TRBV4-3 and TRBJ2-5; no definite D call. The CDR3 is 13 amino acids. Looked up from germline, CDR1 is LGHNA and CDR2 is YSLEER. V dropped 3 bases and J dropped 3 bases, with 8 bases sitting between them. In DNA form, the CDR3 reads TGCGCCAGCAGCCACGACTCGGAAGAGACCCAGTACTTC. Encoded protein: CASSHDSEETQYF.

This clone has a handful of counts. J is TRBJ2-1 and V is TRBV29-1, with TRBD1 matching over 7 bases. The CDR3 is made up of 13 amino acids. J was trimmed by 4 bases and V by 6 bases; bases with no gene match: 6. CDR1 SQVTM and CDR2 ANQGSEA come from the germline V gene. CDR3 amino acids: CSVSQGIYNEQFF. CDR3 bases: TGCAGCGTGTCACAGGGGATATACAATGAGCAGTTCTTC.

The rearrangement uses TRBV2 and TRBJ2-5; possible D gene TRBD1, 7 bases. Per germline, CDR1 SNHLY and CDR2 FYNNEI. The V gene lost 9 bases and the J gene lost 1 base, with 15 bases spanning the gap. The CDR3 loop spans 14 amino acids. This CDR3 reads CAREGRTGQETQYF. The CDR3 DNA is TGTGCCAGGGAGGGAAGGACAGGCCAAGAGACCCAGTACTTC.

With respect to this clone: Other nucleotide sequences in the sample specify the same CDR3. This chain links TRBV7-3 with TRBJ2-5, with D uncertain. Trimming took 0 bases from V and 2 from J, leaving 7 bases between them. This CDR3 is built from 14 residues. Germline CDR1 SGHTA, CDR2 FQGTGA. Here the CDR3 DNA reads TGTGCCAGCAGCTTAACGGGCCAGCAAGAGACCCAGTACTTC. It encodes CASSLTGQQETQYF.

V is TRBV30 and J is TRBJ2-2; D is perhaps TRBD1 (6 bases). Per the germline V gene, CDR1 is GTSNPN and CDR2 is SVGIG (reference sequence). V shed 3 bases and J shed 0 bases, with 14 bases lying between them. This CDR3 comprises 16 residues. The CDR3 here is CAWRKSGDTNTGELFF. CDR3 bases: TGTGCCTGGAGGAAGTCAGGGGATACGAACACCGGGGAGCTGTTTTTT.